The 16 T cell receptor beta chains below come from one sample, sequenced in a study of early T cells in non-severe SARS-CoV-2 infection. TCRdb analysed the 5' RACE reads with MiXCR anew, one entry per CDR3 protein. Among 36,000 or so distinct CDR3 sequences, around 4.1% were seen once, and the ten largest hold 5.5% to 6%. Input material: whole blood. The receptors stem from an adult who was a healthcare worker with PCR-confirmed SARS-CoV-2 infection or an uninfected control (not recorded which).

At least ten counts were recorded for this clonotype. The rearrangement joins TRBV6-5 to TRBJ2-3; 11 bases are shared with TRBD2. The CDR3 runs to 15 residues. Germline CDR1 and CDR2: MNHEY and SVGAGI. With V trimmed by 6 bases and J by 4 bases, 6 bases remained unmatched. CDR3: CASSFSGGGPDTQYF. The CDR3 bases are TGTGCCAGCAGCTTTAGCGGGGGGGGCCCAGATACGCAGTATTTT.

This clonotype was observed many times. The chain joins TRBV18 to TRBJ1-1, with a possible D match to TRBD1 (5 bases). The CDR3 length is 13 residues. The germline V gene encodes CDR1 KGHSH and CDR2 LQKENI. V was trimmed by 0 bases and J by 8 bases, leaving 10 bases between them. The CDR3 loop reads CASSPPATGEAFF. CDR3 nucleotide sequence: TGTGCCAGCTCACCACCGGCAACAGGCGAAGCTTTCTTT.

This clonotype was counted many times. The chain combines TRBV15 with TRBJ2-1, with 9 bases identical to TRBD1. From germline, CDR1 is LNHNV and CDR2 YYDKDF (reference sequence). Losses at the gene ends were 1 base for V and 5 bases for J; bases not matched to a gene: 6. This CDR3 has 16 amino acids. The CDR3 spells CATSRGGQGRNNEQFF. CDR3 coding DNA: TGTGCCACCAGCAGAGGGGGACAGGGAAGGAACAATGAGCAGTTCTTC.

This clonotype was counted at least ten times. This chain connects TRBV6-6 to TRBJ2-1; 14 bases map to TRBD2. Germline V gene sequence: CDR1 MNHNY, CDR2 SVGAGI (reference sequence). The CDR3 extends over 17 amino acids. J lost 7 bases, V lost 5 bases, and 10 bases had no gene match. DNA of the CDR3: TGTGCCAGCAGTAGATTCACCGGGACTAGCGGGAGTAATGAGCAGTTCTTC. It translates to CASSRFTGTSGSNEQFF.

The table lists this clonotype with many counts. The chain has TRBV18 and TRBJ2-7; 7 bases align to TRBD2. The CDR3 sequence is 15 residues long. Germline trimming cut 3 bases from V and 11 bases from J; bases unmatched to any gene: 16. Germline V gene data show CDR1 as KGHSH and CDR2 as LQKENI. In DNA form, the CDR3 reads TGTGCCAGCTCACCCCCAGGGAGCGGGATAATCTTGGAGTACTTC. It encodes CASSPPGSGIILEYF.

This clonotype was recorded at least ten times. The chain uses TRBV12-5 and TRBJ1-1; 9 bases align to TRBD1. The length of the CDR3 is 14 residues. The V and J ends lost 4 bases and 1 base, in that order; junction bases with no gene match: 1. The germline gives CDR1 LGHNT, CDR2 FRNRAP. CDR3 DNA: TGTGCTAGTGGTTCGGGACAGGGGAACACTGAAGCTTTCTTT. Translation: CASGSGQGNTEAFF.

This clonotype was found many times. CDR3 bases: TGCGCCAGCAGCTTGTTATCTCGCCCGTCTCGCTACGAGCAGTACTTC. It is translated as CASSLLSRPSRYEQYF. The chain has TRBV5-1 and TRBJ2-7, with unresolved D. Trimming shortened V by 1 base and J by 3 bases, and 17 bases separated the two germline ends. The CDR3 runs to 16 residues. Germline CDR1 and CDR2: SGHRS and YFSETQ.

The sample holds many counts of this clonotype. The V call is TRBV5-1, the J call TRBJ2-7, with D perhaps assigned TRBD1 or TRBD2 (5 bases each). Germline V gives CDR1 SGHRS, CDR2 YFSETQ. V lost 3 bases to trimming and J lost 5 bases, with 21 bases between them. The CDR3 totals 16 residues. The CDR3 DNA reads TGCGCCAGCAGCTCTTCAGGGACCGGCCCGTTCCACGAGCAGTACTTC. It yields the protein CASSSSGTGPFHEQYF.

This clonotype was counted at least ten times. The chain joins TRBV9 to TRBJ1-2; 9 bases are a match to TRBD1. This CDR3 comprises 14 residues. Germline-derived CDR1 and CDR2 are SGDLS and YYNGEE. The V segment lost 4 bases and the J segment 4 bases; nucleotides outside the gene matches: 5. The CDR3 sequence is CASSRTGEGYGYTF. In DNA form, the CDR3 reads TGTGCCAGCAGCCGGACAGGGGAAGGCTATGGCTACACCTTC.

This clonotype was detected ten times or more. The chain combines TRBV3-1 with TRBJ1-5; D gene uncertain. The CDR3 totals 14 residues. Germline V gene data show CDR1 as LGHDT and CDR2 as YNNKEL (reference sequence). V shed 0 bases and J shed 1 base, with 4 bases lying between them. The CDR3 DNA is TGTGCCAGCAGCCAAGACCCGAGCAATCAGCCCCAGCATTTT. Translation gives CASSQDPSNQPQHF.

The rearrangement links TRBV20-1 to TRBJ2-5; 11 nucleotides match TRBD2. This CDR3 spans 14 amino acids. CDR1 DFQATT and CDR2 SNEGSKA come from the germline V gene (reference sequence). V lost 5 bases and J lost 3; bases outside the gene matches: 5. The CDR3, as DNA: TGCAGTGCTGCCCCGGGACTAGCGGAAGAGACCCAGTACTTC. Its translation is CSAAPGLAEETQYF.

This clonotype appeared many times. The gene calls are TRBV20-1 and TRBJ1-5; tentatively, D is TRBD1 (5 bases). Trimming pared 6 bases from V and 2 bases from J, leaving 14 bases between. The CDR3 spans 14 residues. Germline CDR1 DFQATT, CDR2 SNEGSKA (reference sequence). The DNA of the CDR3 is TGCAGTGCCAGTAGGGGAGGCGGCAATCAGCCCCAGCATTTT. It codes for CSASRGGGNQPQHF.

In its sample, this clonotype was seen a few times. This sequence joins TRBV7-9 and TRBJ2-1; possible D gene TRBD2, 5 bases. The CDR3 is 13 amino acids. Trimming removed 5 bases at V and 3 bases at J, with 8 bases between. Germline V gene data show CDR1 as SEHNR and CDR2 as FQNEAQ (reference sequence). The CDR3 DNA reads TGTGCCAGCAGCGAGGGAAGCTACAATGAGCAGTTCTTC. It codes for CASSEGSYNEQFF.

V usage is TRBV4-3 and J usage is TRBJ2-2, with 7 bases matching TRBD1. The germline gives CDR1 LGHNA, CDR2 YSLEER. The CDR3 spans 17 residues. Trimming took 1 base from V and 5 from J; bases not matched to a gene: 10. The CDR3, as DNA: TGCGCCAGCAGCCAAGTCACAGGGGTTTCGGGAACCGGGGAGCTGTTTTTT. Translated, it gives CASSQVTGVSGTGELFF.

The table lists this clonotype with many counts. The CDR3 coding sequence is TGTGCCAGCAGCTTATATCGGTCCGGCGACTACGAGCAGTACTTC. Its protein is CASSLYRSGDYEQYF. This chain joins TRBV7-2 and TRBJ2-7, with D uncertain. V was cut by 2 bases and J by 3 bases, with 14 bases left in between. Germline values: CDR1 SGHTA, CDR2 FQGNSA. CDR3 size: 15 residues. Variable domain in full (rest from reference TRBV7-2 and TRBJ2-7): GAGVSQSPSNKVTEKGKDVELRCDPISGHTALYWYRQSLGQGLEFLIYFQGNSAPDKSGLPSDRFSAERTGGSVSTLTIQRTQQEDSAVYLCASSLYRSGDYEQYFGPGTRLTVT.

This clonotype was detected ten times or more. The chain carries TRBV28 and TRBJ1-1; a weak D match, TRBD1 (5 bases). The CDR3 is 15 residues long. V was pared by 2 bases and J by 5 bases, with 15 bases between. CDR1 is MDHEN and CDR2 is SYDVKM in the germline V gene. CDR3 region: CASSLPLGLSTEAFF. CDR3 nucleotides: TGTGCCAGCAGTTTACCCCTGGGACTTTCGACTGAAGCTTTCTTT. Full variable domain (missing parts from reference TRBV28 and TRBJ1-1): DVKVTQSSRYLVKRTGEKVFLECVQDMDHENMFWYRQDPGLGLRLIYFSYDVKMKEKGDIPEGYSVSREKKERFSLILESASTNQTSMYLCASSLPLGLSTEAFFGQGTRLTVV.